This TCR beta chain was captured in a study of T cells after yellow fever vaccination. Germline CDR1 is MDHEN and CDR2 is SYDVKM. The CDR3 runs to 15 residues. Losses at the gene ends were 4 bases for V and 7 bases for J; bases not matched to a gene: 10. Each CDR3 protein gets one entry after TCRdb re-called the 5' RACE reads with MiXCR. The sample yields some 250,000 distinct CDR3 sequences, 6% to 7.5% seen once. This clonotype has only a few counts. This material consisted of CD4+ T cells sorted from PBMCs, taken 15 days after the yellow fever booster vaccination. The clonotype comes from a man aged 25-45 years who received the YFV17D yellow fever vaccine. The chain links TRBV28 to TRBJ2-1; TRBD1 aligns across 7 bases. The DNA for the CDR3 is TGTGCCAGCAGTTCGGGACAGCCGTCTCGGAATGAGCAGTTCTTC. Translation gives CASSSGQPSRNEQFF.